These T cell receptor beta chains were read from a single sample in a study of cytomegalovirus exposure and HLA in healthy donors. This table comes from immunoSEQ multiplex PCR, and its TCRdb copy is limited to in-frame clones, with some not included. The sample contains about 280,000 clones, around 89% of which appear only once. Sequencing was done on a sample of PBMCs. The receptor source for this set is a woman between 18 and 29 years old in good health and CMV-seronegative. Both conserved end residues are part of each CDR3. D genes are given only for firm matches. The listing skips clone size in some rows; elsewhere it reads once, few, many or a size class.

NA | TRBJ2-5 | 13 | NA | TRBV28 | CASIRGREETQYF | TGTGCCAGCATCAGGGGCAGGGAAGAGACCCAGTACTTC
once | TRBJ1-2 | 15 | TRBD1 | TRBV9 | CASSAGTGVNYGYTF | TGTGCCAGCAGCGCCGGGACAGGCGTCAACTATGGCTACACCTTC
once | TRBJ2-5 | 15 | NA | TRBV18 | CASSPPADSQETQYF | TGTGCCAGCTCACCACCCGCGGACAGCCAAGAGACCCAGTACTTC
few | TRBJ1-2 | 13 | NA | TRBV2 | CASRGGEVYGYTF | TGTGCCAGCAGAGGGGGGGAGGTCTATGGCTACACCTTC
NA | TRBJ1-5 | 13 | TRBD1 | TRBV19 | CASSMTGKFTQHF | TGTGCCAGTAGTATGACAGGGAAGTTTACCCAGCATTTT
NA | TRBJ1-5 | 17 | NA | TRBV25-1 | CASSGRRVSYGNQPQHF | TGTGCCAGCAGTGGACGACGGGTCTCGTATGGCAATCAGCCCCAGCATTTT
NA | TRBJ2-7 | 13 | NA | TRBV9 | CASSPGPGYEQYF | TGTGCCAGCAGCCCAGGGCCGGGCTACGAGCAGTACTTC
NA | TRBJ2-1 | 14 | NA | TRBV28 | CASSFPPSGNEQFF | TGTGCCAGCAGTTTCCCTCCGTCGGGGAATGAGCAGTTCTTC
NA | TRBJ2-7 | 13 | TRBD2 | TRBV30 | CAWRSSGKYEQYF | TGTGCCTGGAGGTCTAGCGGGAAGTACGAGCAGTACTTC
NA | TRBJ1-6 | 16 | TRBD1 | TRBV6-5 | CASSLTGNPYNSPLHF | TGTGCCAGCAGTTTGACAGGGAACCCCTATAATTCACCCCTCCACTTT
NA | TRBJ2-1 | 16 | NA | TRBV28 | CASSLEATVWDNEQFF | TGTGCCAGCAGTTTGGAGGCTACTGTTTGGGACAATGAGCAGTTCTTC
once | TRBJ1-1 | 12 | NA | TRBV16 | CASSHPTDKAFF | TGTGCCAGCAGCCATCCGACAGACAAAGCTTTCTTT
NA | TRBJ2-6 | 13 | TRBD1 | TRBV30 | CAWDRAGANVLTF | TGTGCCTGGGACAGGGCTGGGGCCAACGTCCTGACTTTC
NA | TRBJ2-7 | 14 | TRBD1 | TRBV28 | CASSNRGATYEQYF | TGTGCCAGCAGTAACAGGGGGGCGACCTACGAGCAGTACTTC
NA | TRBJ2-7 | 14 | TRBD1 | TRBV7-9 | CASSRQGVVYEQYF | TGTGCCAGCAGTCGGCAGGGGGTTGTTTACGAGCAGTACTTC
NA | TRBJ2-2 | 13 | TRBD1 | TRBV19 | CASGTGFTGELFF | TGTGCCAGCGGGACAGGGTTCACCGGGGAGCTGTTTTTT
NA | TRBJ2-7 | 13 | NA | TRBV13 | CASSLRSTYEQYF | TGTGCCAGCAGCTTGAGAAGTACCTACGAGCAGTACTTC
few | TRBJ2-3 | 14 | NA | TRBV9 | CASSVLQESDTQYF | TGTGCCAGCAGCGTCCTACAGGAGTCAGATACGCAGTATTTT
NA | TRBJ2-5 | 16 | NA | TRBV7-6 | CASSSPLGGDQETQYF | TGTGCCAGCAGCTCCCCCTTGGGGGGAGACCAAGAGACCCAGTACTTC
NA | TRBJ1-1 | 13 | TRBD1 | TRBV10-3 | CAISEWDSPQAFF | TGTGCCATCAGTGAGTGGGACAGCCCACAAGCTTTCTTT
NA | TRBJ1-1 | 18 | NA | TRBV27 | CASISAHTLKRVHTEAFF | TGTGCCAGCATCTCCGCCCATACCCTTAAACGGGTGCACACTGAAGCTTTCTTT
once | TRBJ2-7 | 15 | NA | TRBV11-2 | CASSLGGGSTYEQYF | TGTGCCAGCAGCTTAGGTGGAGGGTCCACCTACGAGCAGTACTTC
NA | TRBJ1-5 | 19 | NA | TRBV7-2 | CASSLEGGLGFYSNQPQHF | TGTGCCAGCAGCTTAGAAGGGGGTCTGGGCTTCTATAGCAATCAGCCCCAGCATTTT
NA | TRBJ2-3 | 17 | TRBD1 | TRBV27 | CASSQETGQGSVDTQYF | TGTGCCAGCAGTCAAGAGACAGGACAGGGATCCGTTGATACGCAGTATTTT
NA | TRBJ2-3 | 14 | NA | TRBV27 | CASSSRQRTDTQYF | TGTGCCAGCAGTTCACGACAACGCACAGATACGCAGTATTTT
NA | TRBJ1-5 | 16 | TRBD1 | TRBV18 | CASSPTDRGSNQPQHF | TGTGCCAGCTCACCTACCGACAGGGGTAGCAATCAGCCCCAGCATTTT
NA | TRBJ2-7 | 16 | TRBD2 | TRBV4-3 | CASSPGGQTATYEQYF | TGCGCCAGCAGCCCGGGGGGGCAGACCGCAACCTACGAGCAGTACTTC
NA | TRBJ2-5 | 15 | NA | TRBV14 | CASSPRGRRSETQYF | TGTGCCAGCAGCCCCAGGGGCAGGCGATCGGAGACCCAGTACTTC
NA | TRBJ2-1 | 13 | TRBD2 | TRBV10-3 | CAISGLAGREQFF | TGTGCCATCAGTGGGCTAGCGGGACGTGAGCAGTTCTTC
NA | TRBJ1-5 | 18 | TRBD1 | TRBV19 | CASSSSLTGRDSNQPQHF | TGTGCCAGTAGCTCCTCCTTGACAGGGCGGGATAGCAATCAGCCCCAGCATTTT
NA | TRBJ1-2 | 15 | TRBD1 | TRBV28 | CASTRPPGTGGSYTF | TGTGCCAGCACAAGACCCCCCGGGACAGGAGGGAGCTACACCTTC
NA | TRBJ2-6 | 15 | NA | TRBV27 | CASRVTGSGANVLTF | TGTGCCAGCAGGGTTACAGGATCTGGGGCCAACGTCCTGACTTTC
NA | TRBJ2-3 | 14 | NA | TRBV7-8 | CASSLSLFANTQYF | TGTGCCAGCAGCTTATCCCTTTTTGCGAATACGCAGTATTTT
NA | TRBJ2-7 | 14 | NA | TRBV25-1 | CASSEIARDYEQYF | TGTGCCAGCAGTGAAATCGCACGAGACTACGAGCAGTACTTC
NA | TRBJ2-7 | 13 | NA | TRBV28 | CASGYTGSYEQYF | TGTGCCAGCGGGTACACAGGTTCCTACGAGCAGTACTTC
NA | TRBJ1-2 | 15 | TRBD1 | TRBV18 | CASSPDRTGSYGYTF | TGTGCCAGCTCACCAGACAGGACAGGGTCCTATGGCTACACCTTC
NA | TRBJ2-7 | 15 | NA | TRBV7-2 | CASSLVLRGSYEQYF | TGTGCCAGCAGCTTAGTCTTGCGGGGCTCCTACGAGCAGTACTTC
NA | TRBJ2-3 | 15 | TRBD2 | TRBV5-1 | CASSLTSGITDTQYF | TGCGCCAGCAGCCTCACTAGCGGAATCACAGATACGCAGTATTTT
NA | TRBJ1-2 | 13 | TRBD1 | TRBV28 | CASSYTGVYGYTF | TGTGCCAGCAGCTATACAGGGGTCTATGGCTACACCTTC
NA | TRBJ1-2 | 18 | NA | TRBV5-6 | CASSTHSPGLGFGYGYTF | TGTGCCAGCAGCACACACTCGCCGGGATTAGGGTTTGGCTATGGCTACACCTTC
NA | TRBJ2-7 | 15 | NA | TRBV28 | CASSLPGQNTYEQYF | TGTGCCAGCAGTTTACCGGGACAAAATACTTACGAGCAGTACTTC
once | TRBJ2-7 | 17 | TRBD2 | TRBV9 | CASSVATGLAGEYEQYF | TGTGCCAGCAGCGTAGCTACCGGACTAGCGGGAGAGTACGAGCAGTACTTC
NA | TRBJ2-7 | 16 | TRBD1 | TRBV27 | CASSPSGTGVPYEQYF | TGTGCCAGCAGTCCCTCCGGGACAGGGGTCCCCTACGAGCAGTACTTC
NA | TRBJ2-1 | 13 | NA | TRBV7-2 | CASARGGGNEQFF | TGTGCCAGCGCTCGAGGGGGTGGCAATGAGCAGTTCTTC
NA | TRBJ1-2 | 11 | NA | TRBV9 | CASSVGNSYTF | TGTGCCAGCAGCGTCGGGAATAGCTACACCTTC
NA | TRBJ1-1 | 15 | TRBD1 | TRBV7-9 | CASSLEAGGYTEAFF | TGTGCCAGCAGCTTAGAGGCAGGGGGTTACACTGAAGCTTTCTTT
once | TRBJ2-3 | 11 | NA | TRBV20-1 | CSAGRTDTQYF | TGCAGTGCTGGCCGCACAGATACGCAGTATTTT
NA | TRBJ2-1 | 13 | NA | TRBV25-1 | CASTLGPYNEQFF | TGTGCCAGCACACTAGGACCCTACAATGAGCAGTTCTTC
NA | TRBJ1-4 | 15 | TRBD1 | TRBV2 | CASNTGGIHHEKLFF | TGTGCCAGCAACACAGGGGGGATCCATCATGAAAAACTGTTTTTT
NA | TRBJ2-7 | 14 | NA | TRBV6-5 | CASSYRGGTYEQYF | TGTGCCAGCAGTTACAGAGGTGGAACCTACGAGCAGTACTTC
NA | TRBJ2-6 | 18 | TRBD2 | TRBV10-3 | CAISPRLAGGSGANVLTF | TGTGCCATCAGCCCAAGACTAGCGGGAGGGTCTGGGGCCAACGTCCTGACTTTC
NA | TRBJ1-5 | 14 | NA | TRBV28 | CASIDGSGNQPQHF | TGTGCCAGCATTGACGGGTCGGGCAATCAGCCCCAGCATTTT
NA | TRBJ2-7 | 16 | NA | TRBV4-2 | CASSQSGPPRSYEQYF | TGTGCCAGCAGCCAAAGTGGGCCTCCGCGCTCCTACGAGCAGTACTTC
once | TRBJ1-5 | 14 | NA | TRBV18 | CASSPRSGDQPQHF | TGTGCCAGCTCACCACGGTCAGGCGATCAGCCCCAGCATTTT
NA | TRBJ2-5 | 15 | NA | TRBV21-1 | CASSKVEGGGETQYF | TGTGCCAGCAGCAAAGTGGAGGGAGGGGGAGAGACCCAGTACTTC
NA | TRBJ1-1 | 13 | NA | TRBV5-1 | CASSLGRNTEAFF | TGCGCCAGCAGCTTGGGGAGGAACACTGAAGCTTTCTTT
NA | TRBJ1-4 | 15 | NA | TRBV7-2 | CASSSRSATNEKLFF | TGTGCCAGCAGCTCACGGTCGGCAACTAATGAAAAACTGTTTTTT
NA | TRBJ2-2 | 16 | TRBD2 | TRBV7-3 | CASSLTGGTRTGELFF | TGTGCCAGCAGCTTAACGGGAGGGACGAGAACCGGGGAGCTGTTTTTT
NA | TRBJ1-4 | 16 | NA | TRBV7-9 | CASSLDHGGEDEKLFF | TGTGCCAGCAGCTTAGATCATGGGGGGGAAGATGAAAAACTGTTTTTT